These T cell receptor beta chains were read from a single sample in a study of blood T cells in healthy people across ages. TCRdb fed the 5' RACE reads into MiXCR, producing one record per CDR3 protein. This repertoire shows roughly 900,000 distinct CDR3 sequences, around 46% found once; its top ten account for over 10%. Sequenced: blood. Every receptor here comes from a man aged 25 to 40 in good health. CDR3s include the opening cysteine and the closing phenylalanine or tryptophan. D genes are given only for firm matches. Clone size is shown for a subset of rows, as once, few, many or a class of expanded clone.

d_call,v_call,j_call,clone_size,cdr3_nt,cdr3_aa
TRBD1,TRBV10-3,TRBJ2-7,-,TGTGCCATCAGCCCCGGGACAGGGCTTTACGAGCAGTACTTC,CAISPGTGLYEQYF
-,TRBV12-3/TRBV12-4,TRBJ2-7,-,TGTGCCAGCAGTTTGGGCACTTGGACAGCCCTCTCCTACGAGCGGTACTTC,CASSLGTWTALSYERYF
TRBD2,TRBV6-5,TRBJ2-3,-,TGTGCCATCGCGGGGGGGAGCACAGATACGCAGTATTTT,CAIAGGSTDTQYF
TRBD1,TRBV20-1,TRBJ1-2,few,TGCAGTGCTAGAGTCTCAGGACAGGGGGGCTATGGCTACACCTTC,CSARVSGQGGYGYTF
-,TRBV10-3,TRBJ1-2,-,TGTGCCATCAGTGAGTCCGGGGACACCTCCTATGGCTACACCTTC,CAISESGDTSYGYTF
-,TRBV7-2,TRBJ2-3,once,TGTGCCAGCAGCCTAACTGAGCGGCCAGATACGCAGTATTTT,CASSLTERPDTQYF
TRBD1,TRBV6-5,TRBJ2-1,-,TGTGCCAGCAGTTACAAGGTCGGGACAGGGGGCGGTGAGCAGTTCTTC,CASSYKVGTGGGEQFF
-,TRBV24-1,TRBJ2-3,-,TGTGCCACCAGTGATTCTAGGGGCCCAGGATACACAGATACGCAGTATTTT,CATSDSRGPGYTDTQYF
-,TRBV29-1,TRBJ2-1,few,TGCAGCGTTTCGATCGGGAGCTCCTACAATGAGCAGTTCTTC,CSVSIGSSYNEQFF
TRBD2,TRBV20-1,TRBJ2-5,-,TGCAGTGCTAGAACTAGCGGGGGCTGGGCCCAGTACTTC,CSARTSGGWAQYF
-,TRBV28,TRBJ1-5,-,TGTGCCAGCAGACACCCCGGGACCGGTGATCAGCCCCAGCATTTT,CASRHPGTGDQPQHF
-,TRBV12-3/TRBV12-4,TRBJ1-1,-,TGTGCCAGCAGGGAGGGGAGGGCGACTGAAGCTTTCTTT,CASREGRATEAFF
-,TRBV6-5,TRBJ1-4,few,TGTGCCAGCAGTTTAATAAACAGTAATGAAAAACTGTTTTTT,CASSLINSNEKLFF
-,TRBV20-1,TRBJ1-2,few,TGCAGTGCTAGTGTAAACTATGGCTACACCTTC,CSASVNYGYTF
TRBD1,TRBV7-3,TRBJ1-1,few,TGTGCCAGCAGCTCACAGGGGCCTCTTGAAGCTTTCTTT,CASSSQGPLEAFF
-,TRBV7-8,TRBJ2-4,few,TGTGCCAGCAGCTTATACAGCCACTCGACACGTGATCCGTACTTC,CASSLYSHSTRDPYF
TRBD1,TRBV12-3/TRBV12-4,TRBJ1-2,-,TGTGCCAGCAGTCCAAACAGGGGGCAGGGGTATGGCTACACCTTC,CASSPNRGQGYGYTF
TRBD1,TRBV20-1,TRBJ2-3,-,TGCAGTGCTAGAGATACAGGGGGCTCCACAGATACGCAGTATTTT,CSARDTGGSTDTQYF
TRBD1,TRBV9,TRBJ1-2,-,TGTGCCAGCAGCCCCGGGACAGGAAAAGAAGTAAGTGGCTACACCTTC,CASSPGTGKEVSGYTF
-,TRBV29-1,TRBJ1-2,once,TGCAGCGTTGACCCCTCCTATGGCTACACCTTC,CSVDPSYGYTF
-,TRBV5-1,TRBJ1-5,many,TGTGCCAGCAGTTTAGCCGGGGGAAGCAATCAGCCCCAGCATTTT,CASSLAGGSNQPQHF
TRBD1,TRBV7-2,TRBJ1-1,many,TGTGCCAGCAGCCGGGACAGTCCTGAAGCTTTCTTT,CASSRDSPEAFF
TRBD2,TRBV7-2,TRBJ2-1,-,TGTGCCAGCAGCTTAGGTCAGGGAGGGGCTGAGCAGTTCTTC,CASSLGQGGAEQFF
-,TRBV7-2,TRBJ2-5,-,TGTGCCAGCAGCTTACCTGGTGGGGGGAAAGAGACCCAGTACTTC,CASSLPGGGKETQYF
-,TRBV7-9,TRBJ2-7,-,TGTGCCAGCAGCTTAGCGACGGTTCTCTACGAGCAGTACTTC,CASSLATVLYEQYF